One sample yielded the 8 T cell receptor beta chains listed below, sequenced in a study of T cell repertoires in cytomegalovirus infection (dated by TCRdb to about 2019). TCRdb shows the sequencer as Illumina HiSeq 1500. TCRdb redid the processing of the public reads, applying fastp at Q25 and MiXCR, and retained in-frame beta chains. Duplicate CDR3 protein sequences are folded into a single record with the most common DNA and genes. The sample table holds around 630,000 distinct CDR3 sequences, of which about 24% were seen once. The ten most abundant clones make up around 7.6% of the sample. Sequencing input: CD8+ T cells from PBMCs. Receptors originate from a human donor in good health (CMV status not recorded). Some clones in this sample may be carry-over from other donors' samples.

This clonotype is a singleton in its sample. The CDR3 DNA reads as TGCGCCAGCAGTCCCCTAGGAGGAGGGAACTATGGCTACACCTTC. Protein sequence: CASSPLGGGNYGYTF. This chain connects TRBV23-1 to TRBJ1-2, with no clear D. TRBV23-1 is an open reading frame whose function is uncertain. Trimming pared 4 bases from V and 2 bases from J, leaving 14 bases between. The CDR3 is made up of 15 amino acids.

This clonotype was counted only a few times. V gene TRBV11-2 combines with J gene TRBJ2-7; D call uncertain. CDR1 is SGHAT, CDR2 FQNNGV, per germline. Trimming removed 5 bases from V and 6 bases from J, with 17 bases in between. This CDR3 is 14 amino acids long. The CDR3 loop reads CASSTGRINFEQYF. DNA for the CDR3: TGTGCCAGCAGCACCGGCCGGATTAATTTCGAGCAGTACTTC.

CDR3 loop: CASSYKVYNEQFF. In DNA, the CDR3 is TGTGCCAGCAGTTATAAGGTGTACAATGAGCAGTTCTTC. This chain connects TRBV6-6 to TRBJ2-1; D uncertain. Germline lookup yields CDR1 MNHNY and CDR2 SVGAGI (reference sequence). Trimming cost V 3 bases and J 4 bases, with 7 bases left between them. This CDR3 region has 13 residues.

This clonotype was seen more than once but under ten times. The J gene is TRBJ2-7, the V gene TRBV6-8; TRBD1 matches 7 bases. In germline, CDR1 is MNHGY, CDR2 SAAAGT. This CDR3 has 16 residues. Trimming took 0 bases from V and 2 from J; bases not matched to a gene: 7. The CDR3 coding sequence is TGTGCCAGCAGTTACTCGATTCTCCAGGGGGCCTACGAGCAGTACTTC. Translation gives CASSYSILQGAYEQYF.

V is TRBV7-9 and J is TRBJ1-1; possibly TRBD1 for D (6 bases). The ends were cut back, 5 bases at V and 1 base at J, with 14 bases in the middle. The germline CDR1 and CDR2 sequences are SEHNR and FQNEAQ (reference sequence). CDR3 length equals 15 residues. CDR3 coding DNA: TGTGCCAGCAGCCCCACGACAGGAAAGAACACTGAAGCTTTCTTT. Translation gives CASSPTTGKNTEAFF.

This clonotype was observed a few times. The gene calls are TRBV5-1 and TRBJ2-7; TRBD2 matches 13 bases. Per germline, CDR1 SGHRS and CDR2 YFSETQ. Losses at the gene ends were 4 bases for V and 2 bases for J; bases not matched to a gene: 12. The CDR3 spans 18 residues. CDR3 protein: CASSGQTSGGPGAYEQYF. CDR3 coding DNA: TGCGCCAGCAGCGGGCAGACTAGCGGGGGGCCGGGGGCCTACGAGCAGTACTTC.

This clonotype has just a few counts. The chain is built from TRBV27 and TRBJ2-1, with 10 bases aligning to TRBD1. CDR3 size: 15 residues. V lost 3 bases to trimming and J lost 9 bases; unmatched junction nucleotides: 8. Germline V gives CDR1 MNHEY, CDR2 SMNVEV (reference sequence). The CDR3 loop is CASSFEGQGSLEQFF. In DNA, the CDR3 is TGTGCCAGCAGTTTCGAGGGACAGGGGAGTCTTGAGCAGTTCTTC.

V gene TRBV13 combines with J gene TRBJ1-2, with 7 bases that match TRBD1. V shed 5 bases, J shed 4 bases, and the junction held 7 bases outside the gene matches. The CDR3 loop spans 14 amino acids. CDR1 and CDR2 (germline): PRHDT, FYEKMQ (reference sequence). As DNA, the CDR3 is TGTGCCAGCAGCGCGCGCGGGACAGTCTATGGCTACACCTTC. This encodes CASSARGTVYGYTF.